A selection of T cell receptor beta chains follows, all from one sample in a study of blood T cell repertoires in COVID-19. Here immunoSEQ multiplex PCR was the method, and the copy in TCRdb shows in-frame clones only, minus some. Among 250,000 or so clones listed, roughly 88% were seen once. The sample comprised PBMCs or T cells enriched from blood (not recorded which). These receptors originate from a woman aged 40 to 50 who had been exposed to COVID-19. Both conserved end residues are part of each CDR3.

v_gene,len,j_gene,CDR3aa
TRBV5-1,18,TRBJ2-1,CASSWRLDRLAGSNEQFF
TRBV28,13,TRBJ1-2,CASGLGTGDGYTF
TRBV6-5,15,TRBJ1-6,CASSYSKQGGSPLHF
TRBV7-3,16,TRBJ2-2,CASSLRAGGGTGELFF
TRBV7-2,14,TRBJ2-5,CAAASPGREETQYF
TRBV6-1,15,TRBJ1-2,CASSDVWQRGPGYTF
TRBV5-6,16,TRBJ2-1,CASSFGTSGPPNEQFF
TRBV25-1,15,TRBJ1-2,CASSELVAENYGYTF
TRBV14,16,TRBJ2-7,CASSPRTRQGVHEQYF
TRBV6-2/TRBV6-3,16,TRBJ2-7,CASSGLAGAVSYEQYF
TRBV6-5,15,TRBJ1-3,CASSYIQGSGNTIYF
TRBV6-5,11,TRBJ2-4,CASSSGNIQYF
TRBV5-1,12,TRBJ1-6,CASSFSNSPLHF
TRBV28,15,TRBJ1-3,CASSPGQGPGNTIYF
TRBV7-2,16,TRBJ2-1,CASSSPGGFPYNEQFF
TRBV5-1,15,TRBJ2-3,CASSWGTGWTDTQYF
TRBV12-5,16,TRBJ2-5,CASAPIGRQFQETQYF
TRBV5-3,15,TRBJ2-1,CARSLARDRGNEQFF
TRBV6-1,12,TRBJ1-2,CASSDPNYGYTF
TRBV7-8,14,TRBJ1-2,CASRTGTENYGYTF
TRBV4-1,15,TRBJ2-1,CASSQAGLVFDEQFF
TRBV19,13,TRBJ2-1,CASTPGAYNEQFF
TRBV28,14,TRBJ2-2,CASSYGQSTGELFF
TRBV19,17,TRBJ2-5,CASQPGQGLFWGETQYF
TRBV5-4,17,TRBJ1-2,CASSLGVDTLFSDGYTF
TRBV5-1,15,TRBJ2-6,CASSQTGVGANVLTF
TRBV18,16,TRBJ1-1,CASSPRTGGTNTEAFF
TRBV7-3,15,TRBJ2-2,CASSLGFGGTGELFF
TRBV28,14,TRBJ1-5,CASSTGTANQPQHF
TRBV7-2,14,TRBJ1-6,CASSLEGSRSPLHF
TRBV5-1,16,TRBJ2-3,CASQGLAGLSTDTQYF
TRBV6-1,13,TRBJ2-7,CASSEEYGYEQYF
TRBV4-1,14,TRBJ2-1,CASTQGTPYNEQFF
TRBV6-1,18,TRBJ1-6,CASSELKTRSSYNSPLHF
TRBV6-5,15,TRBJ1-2,CASNPTGTANYGYTF
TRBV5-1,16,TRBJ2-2,CASSLAYSGSGGELFF
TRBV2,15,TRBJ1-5,CASSGDSSPNQPQHF
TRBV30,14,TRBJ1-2,CAWSGQGFNYGYTF
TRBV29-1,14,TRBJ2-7,CSAYTGTGGGEQYF
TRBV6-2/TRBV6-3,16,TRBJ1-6,CASSYAPRQRNSPLHF
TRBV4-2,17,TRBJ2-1,CASRPEGRGVIYNEQFF
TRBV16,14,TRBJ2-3,CASSQSGARDTQYF
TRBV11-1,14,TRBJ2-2,CASTSRGRSGELFF
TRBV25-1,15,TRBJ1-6,CASSEYRGVHSPLHF
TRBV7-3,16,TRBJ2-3,CASSPRGQGITDTQYF
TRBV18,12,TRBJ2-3,CASSRDSDPQYF
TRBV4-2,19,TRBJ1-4,CASSQDIRVTAATNEKLFF
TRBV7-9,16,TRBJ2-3,CASSSTGAGVRDTQYF
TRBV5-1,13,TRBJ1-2,CASSPDSDYGYTF
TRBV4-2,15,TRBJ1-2,CASSQYWDSTYGYTF
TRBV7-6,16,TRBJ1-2,CASSLLDSRGQDGYTF
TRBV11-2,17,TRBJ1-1,CASSQAGELHSGTEAFF
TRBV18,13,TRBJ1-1,CASSTSRDTEAFF
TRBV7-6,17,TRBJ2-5,CASSPAGAGGAAKTQYF
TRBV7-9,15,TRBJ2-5,CASSDLQRSGETQYF
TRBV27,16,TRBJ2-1,CASSFAPTRPYNEQFF